The 8 T cell receptor beta chains reported below all come from one sample, sequenced in a study of Graves' ophthalmopathy and Graves' hyperthyroidism. Researchers took RNA transcripts and amplified TCR beta CDR3 regions from them. First-round RT-PCR used HTBI primers; second-round multiplex PCR followed. MiXCR, run by TCRdb on the multiplex PCR reads, gives a single entry per CDR3 protein. The table records approximately 540,000 distinct CDR3 sequences, 35% to 45% of them present only once. The sequencing input was peripheral blood or thyroid tissue (not recorded which). All receptors derive from an adult man with Graves' hyperthyroidism.

This sequence joins TRBV7-2 and TRBJ1-6, with D hard to call. The V and J ends lost 1 base and 0 bases respectively, with 22 bases between them. Germline CDR1 is SGHTA and CDR2 is FQGNSA. The CDR3 runs to 21 residues. The CDR3 region is CASSLVPPGVRSSSYNSPLHF. CDR3 nucleotide sequence: TGTGCCAGCAGCTTAGTCCCCCCCGGAGTCCGCTCAAGCTCCTATAATTCACCCCTCCACTTT.

The chain couples TRBV5-1 to TRBJ2-7, with 9 bases fitting TRBD1. The J segment lost 7 bases and the V segment lost 5 bases, leaving 13 bases of the junction unmatched. The CDR3 contains 15 residues. The germline V gene encodes CDR1 SGHRS and CDR2 YFSETQ. The CDR3 DNA follows: TGCGCCAGCAGTTACGGGACAGGGCTGAACAATGAGCAGTACTTC. It is translated as CASSYGTGLNNEQYF.

This clonotype was seen repeatedly, ten times or more. This chain connects TRBV9 to TRBJ2-5, with D perhaps assigned TRBD1 or TRBD2 (5 bases each). Germline V gene lookup returns CDR1 SGDLS and CDR2 YYNGEE. Trimming removed 2 bases at V and 0 bases at J, with 8 bases between. The CDR3 runs 14 residues. CDR3 coding DNA: TGTGCCAGCAGCGTGGGGACGGACCAAGAGACCCAGTACTTC. Translated, it gives CASSVGTDQETQYF.

The table lists this clonotype with a few counts. The chain recombines TRBV4-1 with TRBJ1-5; 9 bases are shared with TRBD1. The V and J ends lost 3 bases and 9 bases, in that order; junction bases with no gene match: 9. This CDR3 has 15 amino acids. Germline CDR1 reads MGHRA; CDR2 reads YSYEKL. The CDR3 coding sequence is TGCGCCAGCAGCCAGGCCGACAGGGGGGCTCGGCCCCAGCATTTT. This encodes CASSQADRGARPQHF.

Worth noting for this clonotype: A single base separates this from a much larger clone, so it may be a read error. This chain's CDR3 is CASSLPGNGELFF. For the CDR3, the DNA is TGTGCCAGCAGTTTACCGGGCAACGGGGAGCTGTTTTTT. This chain uses TRBV12-3 or TRBV12-4 with TRBJ2-2; D not certain. V lost 2 bases and J 7 bases, leaving 8 bases between the germline ends. The length of the CDR3 is 13 residues.

V and J are TRBV6-5 and TRBJ1-2; 7 bases map to TRBD1. Germline trimming cut 6 bases from V and 7 bases from J; bases unmatched to any gene: 11. Looked up from germline, CDR1 is MNHEY and CDR2 is SVGAGI. The CDR3 length is 14 residues. Written as DNA, the CDR3 is TGTGCCAGCAGCGACAGGGTGGGGGGAGGTGGCTACACCTTC. Translated: CASSDRVGGGGYTF.

V gene TRBV12-3 or TRBV12-4 combines with J gene TRBJ2-2, with 9 bases matching TRBD1. J was trimmed by 4 bases and V by 4 bases; bases with no gene match: 4. This CDR3 region has 15 residues. The CDR3 region is CASSSRQGVTGELFF. CDR3 coding DNA: TGTGCCAGCAGTTCCCGACAGGGGGTCACCGGGGAGCTGTTTTTT.

This clonotype was detected many times. The chain carries TRBV5-6 and TRBJ1-1; 7 nucleotides align to TRBD1. CDR3 length: 16 amino acids. Trimming took 4 bases from V and 4 from J; bases not matched to a gene: 13. Germline V gives CDR1 SGHDT, CDR2 YYEEEE. The CDR3 reads CASSTLQQGLGTEAFF. CDR3 DNA sequence: TGTGCCAGCAGCACTCTCCAACAGGGGCTGGGCACTGAAGCTTTCTTT.